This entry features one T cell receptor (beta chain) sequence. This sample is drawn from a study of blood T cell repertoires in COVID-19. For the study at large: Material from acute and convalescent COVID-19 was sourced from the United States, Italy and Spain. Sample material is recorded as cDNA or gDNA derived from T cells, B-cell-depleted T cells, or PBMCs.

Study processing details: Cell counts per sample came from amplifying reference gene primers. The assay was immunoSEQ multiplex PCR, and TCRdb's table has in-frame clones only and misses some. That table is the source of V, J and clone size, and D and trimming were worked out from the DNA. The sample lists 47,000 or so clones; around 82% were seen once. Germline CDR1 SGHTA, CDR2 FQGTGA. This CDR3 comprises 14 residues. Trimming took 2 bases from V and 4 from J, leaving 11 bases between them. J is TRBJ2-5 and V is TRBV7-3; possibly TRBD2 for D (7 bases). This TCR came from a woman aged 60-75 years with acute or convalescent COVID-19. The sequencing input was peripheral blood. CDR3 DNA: TGTGCCAGCAGCTTAGCGGGGGCGGGAGAGACCCAGTACTTC. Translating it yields CASSLAGAGETQYF.